This TCR beta chain is from a study of early T cells in non-severe SARS-CoV-2 infection. This clonotype came up a few times. Antigen unknown. Trimming removed 2 bases from V and 9 bases from J, with 14 bases in between. Germline V lookup: CDR1 SGHTA, CDR2 FQGNSA. The CDR3 consists of 13 residues. cDNA molecules, individually, were tagged with unique molecular identifiers. TCRdb independently ran MiXCR on the 5' RACE reads; one entry per CDR3 protein. Of about 69,000 distinct CDR3 sequences in the sample, roughly an eighth are singletons; the top ten hold about 6%. Study-wide points: Anti-spike CD8 specificities were favored by VDJdb matching, whose results missed private and CD4 specificities.

The chain combines TRBV7-2 with TRBJ2-7, with D perhaps TRBD2 (6 bases). The sample consisted of whole blood, taken at baseline. The sequence derives from an adult who was a healthcare worker with PCR-confirmed SARS-CoV-2 infection or an uninfected control (not recorded which). CDR3: CASSLNRERTQYF. For the CDR3, the DNA is TGTGCCAGCAGCTTAAATCGGGAGAGAACGCAGTACTTC.